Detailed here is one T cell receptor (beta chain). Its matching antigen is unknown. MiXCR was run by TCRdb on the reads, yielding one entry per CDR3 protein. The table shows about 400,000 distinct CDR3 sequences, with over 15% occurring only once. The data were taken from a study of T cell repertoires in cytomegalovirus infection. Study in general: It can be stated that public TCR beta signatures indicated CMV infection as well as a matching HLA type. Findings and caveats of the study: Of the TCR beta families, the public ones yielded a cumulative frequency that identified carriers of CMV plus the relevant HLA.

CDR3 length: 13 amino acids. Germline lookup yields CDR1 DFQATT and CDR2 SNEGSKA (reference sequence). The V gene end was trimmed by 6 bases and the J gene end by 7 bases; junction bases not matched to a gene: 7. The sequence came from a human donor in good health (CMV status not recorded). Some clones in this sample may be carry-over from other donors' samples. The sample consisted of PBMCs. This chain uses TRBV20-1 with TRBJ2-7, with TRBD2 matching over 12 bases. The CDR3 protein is CSATSGGQGEQYF. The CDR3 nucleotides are TGCAGTGCCACTAGCGGGGGGCAGGGGGAGCAGTACTTC.